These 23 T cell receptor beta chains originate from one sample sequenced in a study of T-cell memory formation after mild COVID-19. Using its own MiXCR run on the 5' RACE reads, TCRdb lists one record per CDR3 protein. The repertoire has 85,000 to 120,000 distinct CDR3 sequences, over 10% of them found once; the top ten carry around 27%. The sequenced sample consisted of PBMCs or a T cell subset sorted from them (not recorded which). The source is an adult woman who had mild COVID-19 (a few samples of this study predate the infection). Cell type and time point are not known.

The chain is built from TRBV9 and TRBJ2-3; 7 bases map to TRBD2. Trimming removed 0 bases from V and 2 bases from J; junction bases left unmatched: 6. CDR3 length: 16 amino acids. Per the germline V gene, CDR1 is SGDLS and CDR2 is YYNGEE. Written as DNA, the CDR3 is TGTGCCAGCAGCGTAGAAGGCGGGAGCGCCACAGATACGCAGTATTTT. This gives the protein CASSVEGGSATDTQYF.

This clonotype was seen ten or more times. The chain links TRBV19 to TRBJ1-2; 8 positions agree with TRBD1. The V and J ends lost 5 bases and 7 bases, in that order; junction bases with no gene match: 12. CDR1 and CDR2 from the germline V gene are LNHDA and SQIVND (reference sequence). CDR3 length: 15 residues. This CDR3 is CASSDRTGTILGYTF. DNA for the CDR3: TGTGCCAGTAGTGACAGGACAGGGACCATCCTTGGCTACACCTTC.

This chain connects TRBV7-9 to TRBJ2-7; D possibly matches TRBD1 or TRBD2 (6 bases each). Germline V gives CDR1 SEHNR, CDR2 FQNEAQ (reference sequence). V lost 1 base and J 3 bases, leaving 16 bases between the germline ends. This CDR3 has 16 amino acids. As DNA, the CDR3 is TGTGCCAGCAGCTTAGTCCAGGGGACTCATCACTACGAGCAGTACTTC. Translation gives CASSLVQGTHHYEQYF.

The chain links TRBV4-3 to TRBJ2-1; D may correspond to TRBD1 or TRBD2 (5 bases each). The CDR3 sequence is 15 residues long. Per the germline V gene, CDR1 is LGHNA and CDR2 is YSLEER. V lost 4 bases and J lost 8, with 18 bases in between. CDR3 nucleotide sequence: TGCGCCAGCAGCCCAGGCAGCGGACACGGCTATGAGCAGTTCTTC. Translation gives CASSPGSGHGYEQFF.

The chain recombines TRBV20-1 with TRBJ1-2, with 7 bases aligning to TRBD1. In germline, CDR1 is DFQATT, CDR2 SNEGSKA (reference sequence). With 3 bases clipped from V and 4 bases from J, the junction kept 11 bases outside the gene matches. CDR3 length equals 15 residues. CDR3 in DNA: TGCAGTGCTAGGAGAAGGGAGACAGGGCCCTATGGCTACACCTTC. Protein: CSARRRETGPYGYTF.

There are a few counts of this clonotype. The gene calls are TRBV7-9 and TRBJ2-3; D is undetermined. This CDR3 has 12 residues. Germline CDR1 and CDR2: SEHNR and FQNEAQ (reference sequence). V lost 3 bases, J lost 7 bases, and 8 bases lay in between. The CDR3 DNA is TGTGCCAGCAGCTTGCCGCGGTATACGCAGTATTTT. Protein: CASSLPRYTQYF.

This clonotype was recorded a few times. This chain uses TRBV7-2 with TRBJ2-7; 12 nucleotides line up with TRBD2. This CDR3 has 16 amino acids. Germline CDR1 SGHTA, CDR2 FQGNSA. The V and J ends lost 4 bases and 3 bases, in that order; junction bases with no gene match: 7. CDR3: CASSSPSGRAIYEQYF. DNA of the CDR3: TGTGCCAGCAGCTCCCCTAGCGGGAGGGCCATCTACGAGCAGTACTTC.

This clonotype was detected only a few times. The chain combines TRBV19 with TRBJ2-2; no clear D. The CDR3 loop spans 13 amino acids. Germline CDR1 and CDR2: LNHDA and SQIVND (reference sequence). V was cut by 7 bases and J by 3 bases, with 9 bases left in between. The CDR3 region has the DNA TGTGCCAGTACCTCGTCCTACACCGGGGAGCTGTTTTTT. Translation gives CASTSSYTGELFF. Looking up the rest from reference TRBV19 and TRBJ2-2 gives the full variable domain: DGGITQSPKYLFRKEGQNVTLSCEQNLNHDAMYWYRQDPGQGLRLIYYSQIVNDFQKGDIAEGYSVSREKKESFPLTVTSAQKNPTAFYLCASTSSYTGELFFGEGSRLTVL.

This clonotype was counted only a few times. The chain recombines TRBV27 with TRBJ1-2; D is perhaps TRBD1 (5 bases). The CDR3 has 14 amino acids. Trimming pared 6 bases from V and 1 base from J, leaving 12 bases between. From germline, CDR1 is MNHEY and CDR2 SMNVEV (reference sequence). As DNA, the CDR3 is TGTGCCAGCAGACACCTTGGGGGTAACTATGGCTACACCTTC. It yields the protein CASRHLGGNYGYTF.

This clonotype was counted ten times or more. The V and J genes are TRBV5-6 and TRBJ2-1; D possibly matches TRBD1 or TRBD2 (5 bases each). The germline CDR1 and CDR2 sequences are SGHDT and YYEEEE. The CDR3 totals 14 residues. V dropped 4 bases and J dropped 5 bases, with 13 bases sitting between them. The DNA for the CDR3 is TGTGCCAGCAGCCCCGAGGGACGGCACAATGAGCAGTTCTTC. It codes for CASSPEGRHNEQFF.

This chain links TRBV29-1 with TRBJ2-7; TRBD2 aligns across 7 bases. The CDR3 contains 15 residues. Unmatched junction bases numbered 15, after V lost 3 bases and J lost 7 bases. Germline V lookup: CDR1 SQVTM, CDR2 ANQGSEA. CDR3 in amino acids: CSVEDLWEGQREQYF. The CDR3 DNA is TGCAGCGTTGAGGATTTGTGGGAGGGCCAACGTGAGCAGTACTTC.

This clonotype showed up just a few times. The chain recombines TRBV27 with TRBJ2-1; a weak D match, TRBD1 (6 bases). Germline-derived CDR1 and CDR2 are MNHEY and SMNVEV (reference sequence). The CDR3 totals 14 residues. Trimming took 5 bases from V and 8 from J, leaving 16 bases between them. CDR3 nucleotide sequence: TGTGCCAGCAGTCCACTGCTCAGGGGCCATGAGCAGTTCTTC. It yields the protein CASSPLLRGHEQFF.

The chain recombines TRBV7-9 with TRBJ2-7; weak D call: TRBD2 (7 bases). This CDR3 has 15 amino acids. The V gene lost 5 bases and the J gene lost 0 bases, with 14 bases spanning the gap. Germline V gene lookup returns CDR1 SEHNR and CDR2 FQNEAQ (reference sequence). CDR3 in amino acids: CASSHEGGASYEQYF. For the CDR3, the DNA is TGTGCCAGCAGCCACGAGGGGGGGGCCTCCTACGAGCAGTACTTC.

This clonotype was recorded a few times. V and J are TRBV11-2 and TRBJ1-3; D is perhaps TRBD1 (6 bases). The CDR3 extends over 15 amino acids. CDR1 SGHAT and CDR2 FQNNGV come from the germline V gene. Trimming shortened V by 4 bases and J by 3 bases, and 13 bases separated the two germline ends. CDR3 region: CASSSYQGSGNTIYF. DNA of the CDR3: TGTGCCAGCAGCTCCTATCAGGGGAGTGGAAACACCATATATTTT.

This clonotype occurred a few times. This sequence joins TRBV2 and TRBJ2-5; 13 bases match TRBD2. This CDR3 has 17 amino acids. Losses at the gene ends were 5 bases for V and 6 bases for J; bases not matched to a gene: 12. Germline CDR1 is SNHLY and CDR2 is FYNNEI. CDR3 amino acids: CASSTGTSGTLIKTQYF. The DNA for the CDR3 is TGTGCCAGCAGTACCGGGACTAGCGGGACCTTGATAAAGACCCAGTACTTC.

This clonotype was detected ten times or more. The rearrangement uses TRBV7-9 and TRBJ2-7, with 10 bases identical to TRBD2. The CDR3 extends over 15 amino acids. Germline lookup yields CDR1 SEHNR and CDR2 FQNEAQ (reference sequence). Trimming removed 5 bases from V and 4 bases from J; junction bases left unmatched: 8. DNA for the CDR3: TGTGCCAGCAGCGGCCCGGGACTAGCGTATTACGAGCAGTACTTC. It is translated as CASSGPGLAYYEQYF.

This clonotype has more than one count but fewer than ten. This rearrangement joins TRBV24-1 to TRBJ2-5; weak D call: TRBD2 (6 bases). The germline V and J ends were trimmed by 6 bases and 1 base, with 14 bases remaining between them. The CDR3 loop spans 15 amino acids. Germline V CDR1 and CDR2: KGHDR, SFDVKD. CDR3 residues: CATSPTGTFQETQYF. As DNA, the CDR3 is TGTGCCACCAGTCCAACGGGGACTTTCCAAGAGACCCAGTACTTC.

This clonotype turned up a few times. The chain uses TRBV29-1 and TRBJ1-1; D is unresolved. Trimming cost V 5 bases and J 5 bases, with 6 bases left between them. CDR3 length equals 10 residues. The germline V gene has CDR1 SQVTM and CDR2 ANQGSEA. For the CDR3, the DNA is TGCAGCGTTAGAGGGACTGAAGCTTTCTTT. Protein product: CSVRGTEAFF.

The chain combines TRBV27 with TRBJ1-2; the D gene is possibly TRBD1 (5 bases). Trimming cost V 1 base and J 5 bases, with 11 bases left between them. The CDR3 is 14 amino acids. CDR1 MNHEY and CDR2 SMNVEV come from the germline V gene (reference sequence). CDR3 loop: CASSLYAGSYGYTF. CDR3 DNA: TGTGCCAGCAGTTTATACGCAGGGTCGTATGGCTACACCTTC.

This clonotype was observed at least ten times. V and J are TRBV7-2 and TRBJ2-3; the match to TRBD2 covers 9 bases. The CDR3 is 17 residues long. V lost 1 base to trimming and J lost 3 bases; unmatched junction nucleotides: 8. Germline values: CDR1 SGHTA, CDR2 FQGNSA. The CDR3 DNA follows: TGTGCCAGCAGCTTAGATGGCGGGAGGGTTTGGACAGATACGCAGTATTTT. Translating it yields CASSLDGGRVWTDTQYF.

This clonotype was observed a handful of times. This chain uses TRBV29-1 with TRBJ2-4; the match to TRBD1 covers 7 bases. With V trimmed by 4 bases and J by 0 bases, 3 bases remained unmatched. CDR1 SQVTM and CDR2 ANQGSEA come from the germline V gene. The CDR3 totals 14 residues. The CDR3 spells CSVGDSQAKNIQYF. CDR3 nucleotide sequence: TGCAGCGTTGGGGACAGTCAAGCCAAAAACATTCAGTACTTC.

CDR3 DNA sequence: TGTGCCAGCAGCCCAATCGCAGATACGCAGTATTTT. It codes for CASSPIADTQYF. The chain carries TRBV7-8 and TRBJ2-3; D not resolved. The V gene lost 5 bases and the J gene lost 4 bases, with 7 bases spanning the gap. The germline V gene has CDR1 SGHVS and CDR2 FQNEAQ. This CDR3 has 12 residues.

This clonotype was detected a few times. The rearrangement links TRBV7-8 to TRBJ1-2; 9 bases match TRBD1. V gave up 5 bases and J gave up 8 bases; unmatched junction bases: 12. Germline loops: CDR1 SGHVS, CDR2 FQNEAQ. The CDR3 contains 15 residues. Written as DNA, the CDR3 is TGTGCCAGCAGCACTACCGGGACAGGGAACGGGGGCTACACCTTC. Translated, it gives CASSTTGTGNGGYTF.